What follows is one TCR beta chain and its context. Its antigen remains unidentified. Separate from the roughly 730-subject first cohort, the approximately 120-subject validation cohort was the one that the donors belonged to. The data originate from a study of cytomegalovirus exposure and HLA in healthy donors. Study-level results: The authors enumerated roughly 180 TCR beta chains as linked to cytomegalovirus. Diagnosis of cytomegalovirus status made by the classifier reportedly showed high specificity and sensitivity. Rarity held for most TCR sequences, but there were some public TCRs that occurred in many donors.

Trimming at V came to 2 bases and at J to 8 bases, leaving 2 bases not matched to a gene. This CDR3 contains 12 residues. The germline CDR1 and CDR2 sequences are MNHNY and SVGAGI (reference sequence). Generated by immunoSEQ multiplex PCR, the TCRdb table keeps only in-frame clones and is missing some. This table holds 45,000 to 70,000 clones, 90% to 95% found once. The sample taken for sequencing was PBMCs. This chain links TRBV6-6 with TRBJ1-2; 7 nucleotides agree with TRBD1. The clonotype originates from a woman between 18 and 29 years old in good health and CMV-seronegative. CDR3 in DNA: TGTGCCAGCAGTTACGACAGGGACGGCTACACCTTC. Protein product: CASSYDRDGYTF.